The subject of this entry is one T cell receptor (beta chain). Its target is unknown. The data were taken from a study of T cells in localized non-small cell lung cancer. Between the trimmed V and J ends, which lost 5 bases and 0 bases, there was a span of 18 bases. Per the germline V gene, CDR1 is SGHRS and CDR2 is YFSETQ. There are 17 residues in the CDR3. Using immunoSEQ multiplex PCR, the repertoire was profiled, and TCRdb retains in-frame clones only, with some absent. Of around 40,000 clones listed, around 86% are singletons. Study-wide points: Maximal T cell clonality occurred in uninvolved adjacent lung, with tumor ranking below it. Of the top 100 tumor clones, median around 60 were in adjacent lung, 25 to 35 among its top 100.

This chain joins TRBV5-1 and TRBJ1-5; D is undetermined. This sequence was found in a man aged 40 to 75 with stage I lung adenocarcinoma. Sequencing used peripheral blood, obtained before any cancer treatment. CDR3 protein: CASRGQRRSDSNQPQHF. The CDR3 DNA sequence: TGCGCCAGCAGAGGTCAGCGACGGTCTGATAGCAATCAGCCCCAGCATTTT.